Described below is a single T cell receptor (beta chain) sequence and its context. Germline V gene sequence: CDR1 WSHSY, CDR2 SAAADI. The CDR3 spans 12 residues. The record originates from a study of tumor and adjacent non-tumor tissue in lung cancer. On the study more broadly: Aged about 30 to 85 years, patients included roughly eleven men and roughly 5 women with stage I to III disease.

Three rounds of nested PCR, following a modified ARM-PCR protocol, produced the TCRbeta library. TCRdb used MiXCR to reprocess the multiplex PCR reads, holding one entry per CDR3 protein. The sample includes roughly 120,000 distinct CDR3 sequences, roughly 84% of them seen just once. This sample's RNA came from whole unsorted tissue. The TCR originated in a man between 65 and 79 years old with non-small cell lung cancer. This rearrangement joins TRBV10-2 to TRBJ2-3, with unresolved D. Source material: lung tumor tissue. The CDR3 loop is CVGSENTDTQYF. The CDR3 DNA follows: TGCGTCGGCAGTGAGAACACAGATACGCAGTATTTT.